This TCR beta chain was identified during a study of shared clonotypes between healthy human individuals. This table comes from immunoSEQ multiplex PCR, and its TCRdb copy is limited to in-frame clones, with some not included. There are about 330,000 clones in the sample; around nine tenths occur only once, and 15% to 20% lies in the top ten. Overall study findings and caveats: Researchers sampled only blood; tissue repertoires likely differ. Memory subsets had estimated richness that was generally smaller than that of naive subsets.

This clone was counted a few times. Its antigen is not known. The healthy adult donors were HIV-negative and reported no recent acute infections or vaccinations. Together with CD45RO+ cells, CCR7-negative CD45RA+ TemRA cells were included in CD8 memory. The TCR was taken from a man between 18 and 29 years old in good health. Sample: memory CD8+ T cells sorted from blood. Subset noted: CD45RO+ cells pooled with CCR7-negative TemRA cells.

The CDR3 protein is CALWVYGANVLTF. CDR3 DNA: TGTGCCCTTTGGGTTTATGGGGCCAACGTCCTGACTTTC. The genes are TRBV6-1 and TRBJ2-6; D gene unclear. This CDR3 is built from 13 residues. Trimming pared 11 bases from V and 3 bases from J, leaving 11 bases between. In germline, CDR1 is MNHNS, CDR2 SASEGT.